These T cell receptor beta chains were read from a single sample in a study of blood T cell repertoires in COVID-19. The table came from immunoSEQ multiplex PCR; TCRdb's copy has only in-frame clones and leaves some out. This table holds 150,000 to 200,000 clones, 92% found once. The sequenced sample was peripheral blood. These TCRs come from a man aged 25 to 40 with COVID-19, enrolled during active disease. Both conserved end residues are part of each CDR3. The D gene is left open where the match is weak. Clone size, where shown, is once, few, many, or a class for clones that have expanded.

abundance: -; v_gene: TRBV15; j_gene: TRBJ1-2; d_gene: -; CDR3aa: CATSRARGQSNYGYTF; CDR3nt: TGTGCCACCAGCAGGGCAAGAGGACAGTCTAACTATGGCTACACCTTC
abundance: -; v_gene: TRBV9; j_gene: TRBJ2-2; d_gene: -; CDR3aa: CASSASAASVNTGELFF; CDR3nt: TGTGCCAGCAGCGCGTCTGCGGCTAGCGTTAACACCGGGGAGCTGTTTTTT
abundance: -; v_gene: TRBV10-3; j_gene: TRBJ1-5; d_gene: -; CDR3aa: CAIRSQTVRLSNQPQHF; CDR3nt: TGTGCCATCAGATCCCAGACAGTACGACTTTCCAATCAGCCCCAGCATTTT
abundance: -; v_gene: TRBV20-1; j_gene: TRBJ2-5; d_gene: -; CDR3aa: CSASLAETQYF; CDR3nt: TGCAGTGCTAGTCTAGCGGAGACCCAGTACTTC
abundance: -; v_gene: TRBV30; j_gene: TRBJ1-1; d_gene: TRBD1; CDR3aa: CAWSAYWDSMNTEAFF; CDR3nt: TGTGCCTGGAGCGCATACTGGGACAGTATGAACACTGAAGCTTTCTTT
abundance: -; v_gene: TRBV2; j_gene: TRBJ1-1; d_gene: -; CDR3aa: CASSITVNTEAFF; CDR3nt: TGTGCCAGCAGTATAACGGTGAACACTGAAGCTTTCTTT
abundance: -; v_gene: TRBV2; j_gene: TRBJ2-3; d_gene: TRBD2; CDR3aa: CASRSLAGVIDTQYF; CDR3nt: TGTGCCAGCAGGTCCCTAGCGGGAGTAATAGATACGCAGTATTTT
abundance: -; v_gene: TRBV5-1; j_gene: TRBJ1-3; d_gene: -; CDR3aa: CASSDQGFGNTIYF; CDR3nt: TGCGCCAGCAGCGACCAGGGGTTTGGAAACACCATATATTTT
abundance: -; v_gene: TRBV28; j_gene: TRBJ1-4; d_gene: TRBD1; CDR3aa: CASRLRDRVWWGANEKLFF; CDR3nt: TGTGCCAGCAGGCTCCGGGACAGGGTTTGGTGGGGGGCTAATGAAAAACTGTTTTTT
abundance: -; v_gene: TRBV6-5; j_gene: TRBJ1-2; d_gene: -; CDR3aa: CASSGRRQAYGYTF; CDR3nt: TGTGCCAGCAGCGGGAGGCGACAGGCTTATGGCTACACCTTC
abundance: -; v_gene: TRBV5-5; j_gene: TRBJ2-7; d_gene: -; CDR3aa: CASSLGSSYEQYF; CDR3nt: TGTGCCAGCAGCTTGGGGAGCTCCTACGAGCAGTACTTC
abundance: -; v_gene: TRBV6-5; j_gene: TRBJ1-1; d_gene: -; CDR3aa: CASSYVEGLNTEAFF; CDR3nt: TGTGCCAGCAGTTATGTGGAGGGTTTGAACACTGAAGCTTTCTTT
abundance: -; v_gene: TRBV10-3; j_gene: TRBJ2-7; d_gene: -; CDR3aa: CATFSTTKPDEQYF; CDR3nt: TGTGCCACCTTCTCCACTACGAAACCTGACGAGCAGTACTTC
abundance: -; v_gene: TRBV9; j_gene: TRBJ2-2; d_gene: -; CDR3aa: CASSVATGPNTGELFF; CDR3nt: TGTGCCAGCAGCGTAGCTACAGGGCCGAACACCGGGGAGCTGTTTTTT
abundance: once; v_gene: TRBV7-2; j_gene: TRBJ2-3; d_gene: TRBD2; CDR3aa: CASSSTSGGADTQYF; CDR3nt: TGTGCCAGCAGCAGTACTAGCGGGGGGGCAGATACGCAGTATTTT
abundance: -; v_gene: TRBV5-6; j_gene: TRBJ2-7; d_gene: TRBD2; CDR3aa: CASSPSGGSSYEQYF; CDR3nt: TGTGCCAGCAGTCCTAGCGGAGGGAGCTCCTACGAGCAGTACTTC
abundance: -; v_gene: TRBV2; j_gene: TRBJ1-2; d_gene: TRBD1; CDR3aa: CASKGQVRDGYTF; CDR3nt: TGTGCCAGCAAGGGACAGGTTCGGGATGGCTACACCTTC
abundance: -; v_gene: TRBV4-3; j_gene: TRBJ2-2; d_gene: -; CDR3aa: CASSQDRGGTGELFF; CDR3nt: TGCGCCAGCAGCCAAGATAGAGGGGGCACCGGGGAGCTGTTTTTT
abundance: -; v_gene: TRBV28; j_gene: TRBJ1-1; d_gene: TRBD1; CDR3aa: CASSPPDRGPFF; CDR3nt: TGTGCCAGCAGCCCCCCCGACAGGGGCCCTTTCTTT
abundance: once; v_gene: TRBV24-1; j_gene: TRBJ1-5; d_gene: -; CDR3aa: CATSDGASTQPQHF; CDR3nt: TGTGCCACCAGTGATGGGGCCTCTACCCAGCCCCAGCATTTT
abundance: -; v_gene: TRBV5-1; j_gene: TRBJ1-1; d_gene: -; CDR3aa: CASSVQGLGDTEAFF; CDR3nt: TGCGCCAGCAGCGTACAGGGCCTTGGGGACACTGAAGCTTTCTTT
abundance: -; v_gene: TRBV28; j_gene: TRBJ1-4; d_gene: TRBD1; CDR3aa: CASSFTGDEKLFF; CDR3nt: TGTGCCAGCAGTTTCACAGGGGATGAAAAACTGTTTTTT
abundance: -; v_gene: TRBV23-1; j_gene: TRBJ1-5; d_gene: TRBD1; CDR3aa: CASSQSSPPGTGNQPQHF; CDR3nt: TGCGCCAGCAGTCAATCTAGCCCCCCTGGGACAGGGAATCAGCCCCAGCATTTT
abundance: -; v_gene: TRBV7-9; j_gene: TRBJ2-1; d_gene: -; CDR3aa: CASSLRQSPQGGEQFF; CDR3nt: TGTGCCAGCAGCCTCCGACAGTCGCCTCAAGGGGGTGAGCAGTTCTTC
abundance: -; v_gene: TRBV6-5; j_gene: TRBJ1-1; d_gene: -; CDR3aa: CASFGHNTEAFF; CDR3nt: TGTGCCAGCTTTGGACACAACACTGAAGCTTTCTTT
abundance: -; v_gene: TRBV6-5; j_gene: TRBJ1-2; d_gene: -; CDR3aa: CASTSRGSYGYTF; CDR3nt: TGTGCCAGCACTTCTAGGGGTTCCTATGGCTACACCTTC
abundance: -; v_gene: TRBV25-1; j_gene: TRBJ1-6; d_gene: -; CDR3aa: CASSSSTGYNSPLHF; CDR3nt: TGTGCCAGTAGCTCGAGCACAGGCTATAATTCACCCCTCCACTTT
abundance: -; v_gene: TRBV6-5; j_gene: TRBJ2-1; d_gene: -; CDR3aa: CASRIGRDYNEQFF; CDR3nt: TGTGCCAGCAGAATCGGCAGGGATTACAATGAGCAGTTCTTC
abundance: -; v_gene: TRBV5-1; j_gene: TRBJ2-5; d_gene: TRBD2; CDR3aa: CASSLAGTSVQETQYF; CDR3nt: TGCGCCAGCAGCTTGGCCGGGACTAGCGTGCAGGAGACCCAGTACTTC
abundance: -; v_gene: TRBV7-3; j_gene: TRBJ2-1; d_gene: -; CDR3aa: CASSLGSASSYNEQFF; CDR3nt: TGTGCCAGCAGCTTAGGTAGCGCGAGCTCCTACAATGAGCAGTTCTTC
abundance: -; v_gene: TRBV2; j_gene: TRBJ2-7; d_gene: TRBD1; CDR3aa: CSHQGDRGRDEQYF; CDR3nt: TGTTCCCACCAGGGGGACAGGGGTAGGGACGAGCAGTACTTC
abundance: -; v_gene: TRBV3-1/TRBV3-2; j_gene: TRBJ1-1; d_gene: -; CDR3aa: CASSQGAVGEAFF; CDR3nt: TGTGCCAGCAGCCAAGGGGCAGTCGGTGAAGCTTTCTTT
abundance: -; v_gene: TRBV7-8; j_gene: TRBJ1-4; d_gene: TRBD1; CDR3aa: CASSLEDRLNEKLFF; CDR3nt: TGTGCCAGCAGCTTAGAGGACAGGCTTAATGAAAAACTGTTTTTT
abundance: once; v_gene: TRBV6-6; j_gene: TRBJ2-4; d_gene: TRBD2; CDR3aa: CASSALPGLSADSAKNIQYF; CDR3nt: TGTGCCAGCAGCGCTCTACCGGGACTATCAGCGGATTCGGCCAAAAACATTCAGTACTTC
abundance: -; v_gene: TRBV27; j_gene: TRBJ2-7; d_gene: -; CDR3aa: CASSFRGSHNEQYF; CDR3nt: TGTGCCAGCAGTTTCCGGGGGAGCCATAACGAGCAGTACTTC
abundance: -; v_gene: TRBV30; j_gene: TRBJ2-1; d_gene: -; CDR3aa: CAWSVPPQVNEQFF; CDR3nt: TGTGCCTGGAGTGTGCCCCCTCAGGTCAATGAGCAGTTCTTC
abundance: -; v_gene: TRBV28; j_gene: TRBJ1-2; d_gene: -; CDR3aa: CASSLFGRYYGYTF; CDR3nt: TGTGCCAGCAGTTTATTCGGCAGGTACTATGGCTACACCTTC
abundance: -; v_gene: TRBV15; j_gene: TRBJ2-6; d_gene: -; CDR3aa: CATSRGHFGGGANVLTF; CDR3nt: TGTGCCACCAGCAGGGGTCATTTTGGCGGTGGGGCCAACGTCCTGACTTTC
abundance: once; v_gene: TRBV21-1; j_gene: TRBJ1-1; d_gene: -; CDR3aa: CASKGFRGGEAFF; CDR3nt: TGTGCCTCCAAAGGGTTTAGGGGGGGAGAAGCTTTCTTT
abundance: -; v_gene: TRBV27; j_gene: TRBJ2-5; d_gene: -; CDR3aa: CASSLSIGGAETQYF; CDR3nt: TGTGCCAGCAGTTTATCGATTGGGGGCGCGGAGACCCAGTACTTC
abundance: -; v_gene: TRBV9; j_gene: TRBJ1-2; d_gene: -; CDR3aa: CASSVGGRPDYGYTF; CDR3nt: TGTGCCAGCAGCGTAGGGGGCAGGCCCGACTATGGCTACACCTTC